The rows below give T cell receptor beta chains drawn from one sample of a study of cytomegalovirus exposure and HLA in healthy donors. Profiling relied on immunoSEQ multiplex PCR, and the TCRdb table lists in-frame clones only, not all of them. Here the sample spans about 160,000 clones, approximately 78% being singletons. The sequenced sample consisted of PBMCs. These receptors came from a woman aged 25-40 years in good health and CMV-seropositive. CDR3s include the opening cysteine and the closing phenylalanine or tryptophan. Each record gives: V gene, clone size, J gene, D gene, CDR3 DNA, CDR3 protein. D genes are given only for firm matches. Only part of the rows carry a size: once, few, many, or a class if the clone is expanded.

v_gene: TRBV28
abundance: few
j_gene: TRBJ1-2
d_gene: NA
CDR3nt: TGTGCCAGCAGCCCATCCCAGGGGGGCTACACCTTC
CDR3aa: CASSPSQGGYTF

v_gene: TRBV5-4
abundance: NA
j_gene: TRBJ2-7
d_gene: TRBD1
CDR3nt: TGTGCCAGCAGCCTCGGGCCAGGGGGCTCCTACGAGCAGTACTTC
CDR3aa: CASSLGPGGSYEQYF

v_gene: TRBV7-2
abundance: once
j_gene: TRBJ2-5
d_gene: TRBD1
CDR3nt: TGTGCCAGCACCGGGGACAGGGGGGATGGAGAGACCCAGTACTTC
CDR3aa: CASTGDRGDGETQYF

v_gene: TRBV23-1
abundance: NA
j_gene: TRBJ2-4
d_gene: NA
CDR3nt: TGCGCCAGCAGTCAATCGTCAGGGCTAGCCAAAAACATTCAGTACTTC
CDR3aa: CASSQSSGLAKNIQYF

v_gene: TRBV1
abundance: NA
j_gene: TRBJ2-2
d_gene: NA
CDR3nt: TGCACCAGCAGAACGGGACTAGCGGGGGGAACCGGGGAGCTGTTTTTT
CDR3aa: CTSRTGLAGGTGELFF

v_gene: TRBV5-5
abundance: NA
j_gene: TRBJ1-2
d_gene: TRBD1
CDR3nt: TGTGCCAGCAGCTTTGGGGACAGAGACTATGGCTACACCTTC
CDR3aa: CASSFGDRDYGYTF

v_gene: TRBV2
abundance: NA
j_gene: TRBJ2-7
d_gene: NA
CDR3nt: TGTGCCAGCAGTGAGAGTCCCTCGGGCGAGCAGTACTTC
CDR3aa: CASSESPSGEQYF

v_gene: TRBV16
abundance: NA
j_gene: TRBJ1-2
d_gene: NA
CDR3nt: TGTGCCAGCAGCCAATCAGTAGCGGGAAATGGCTACACCTTC
CDR3aa: CASSQSVAGNGYTF

v_gene: TRBV9
abundance: NA
j_gene: TRBJ2-1
d_gene: NA
CDR3nt: TGTGCCAGCAGCGCCCAGACAGGAAGCGAGCAGTTCTTC
CDR3aa: CASSAQTGSEQFF

v_gene: TRBV7-2
abundance: NA
j_gene: TRBJ2-7
d_gene: TRBD2
CDR3nt: TGTGCCAGCAGCACCAGTAGCGGGGGTACCTACGAGCAGTACTTC
CDR3aa: CASSTSSGGTYEQYF

v_gene: TRBV4-1
abundance: NA
j_gene: TRBJ1-5
d_gene: NA
CDR3nt: TGCGCCAGCAGCCGAGTCCCCGGGACAACCTATAGCAATCAGCCCCAGCATTTT
CDR3aa: CASSRVPGTTYSNQPQHF

v_gene: TRBV11-2
abundance: NA
j_gene: TRBJ2-3
d_gene: NA
CDR3nt: TGTGCCAGCAGCTTACGGGGACTTAGCACAGATACGCAGTATTTT
CDR3aa: CASSLRGLSTDTQYF

v_gene: TRBV28
abundance: once
j_gene: TRBJ2-2
d_gene: NA
CDR3nt: TGTGCCAGCAGTGTAGAGAGCACCGGGGAGCTGTTTTTT
CDR3aa: CASSVESTGELFF

v_gene: TRBV7-3
abundance: NA
j_gene: TRBJ2-5
d_gene: NA
CDR3nt: TGTGCCAGTGGGGCACAGTTCCAAGAGACCCAGTACTTC
CDR3aa: CASGAQFQETQYF

v_gene: TRBV5-4
abundance: once
j_gene: TRBJ1-2
d_gene: TRBD1
CDR3nt: TGTGCCAGCACTCCTTCAGGGGGGTTGCACTATGGCTACACCTTC
CDR3aa: CASTPSGGLHYGYTF

v_gene: TRBV27
abundance: NA
j_gene: TRBJ1-1
d_gene: TRBD1
CDR3nt: TGTGCCAGCAGTCCCTTCCGGGACAGGGGATGGAACACTGAAGCTTTCTTT
CDR3aa: CASSPFRDRGWNTEAFF

v_gene: TRBV6-5
abundance: NA
j_gene: TRBJ2-7
d_gene: TRBD2
CDR3nt: TGTGCCAGCAGCCGCGGGGGGACTAGCATCGAGCAGTACTTC
CDR3aa: CASSRGGTSIEQYF

v_gene: TRBV6-6
abundance: NA
j_gene: TRBJ1-6
d_gene: NA
CDR3nt: TGTGCCAGCAGTTACTCCGCAGGGGACTCACCCCTCCACTTT
CDR3aa: CASSYSAGDSPLHF

v_gene: TRBV10-3
abundance: NA
j_gene: TRBJ2-5
d_gene: TRBD2
CDR3nt: TGTGCCATCAGTGAGCCGGGGGGGGAGGAGACCCAGTACTTC
CDR3aa: CAISEPGGEETQYF

v_gene: TRBV6-1
abundance: NA
j_gene: TRBJ1-1
d_gene: NA
CDR3nt: TGTGCCAGCAGTGAAGAGACATGGAACTTAAACACTGAAGCTTTCTTT
CDR3aa: CASSEETWNLNTEAFF

v_gene: TRBV2
abundance: NA
j_gene: TRBJ2-1
d_gene: TRBD2
CDR3nt: TGTGCCAGCAGTGAAACGCCTAGCGGGGGCCGTTCGCTTTTCAATGAGCAGTTCTTC
CDR3aa: CASSETPSGGRSLFNEQFF

v_gene: TRBV13
abundance: NA
j_gene: TRBJ1-2
d_gene: TRBD1
CDR3nt: TGTGCCAGCAGCTTAGGACAGGGGAACTATGGCTACACCTTC
CDR3aa: CASSLGQGNYGYTF

v_gene: TRBV11-2
abundance: NA
j_gene: TRBJ1-1
d_gene: TRBD1
CDR3nt: TGTGCCAGTGGGAGGACAGGGATGAACACTGAAGCTTTCTTT
CDR3aa: CASGRTGMNTEAFF

v_gene: TRBV4-1
abundance: few
j_gene: TRBJ1-6
d_gene: NA
CDR3nt: TGCGCCAGCAGCCCCCGGACACAGGATAATTCACCCCTCCACTTT
CDR3aa: CASSPRTQDNSPLHF

v_gene: TRBV5-4
abundance: NA
j_gene: TRBJ1-5
d_gene: TRBD1
CDR3nt: TGTGCCAGCAGCTTGGGAGGGGGCGATCAGCCCCAGCATTTT
CDR3aa: CASSLGGGDQPQHF

v_gene: TRBV9
abundance: NA
j_gene: TRBJ1-1
d_gene: NA
CDR3nt: TGTGCCAGCAGCGTAGAAAAAGCCACTGAAGCTTTCTTT
CDR3aa: CASSVEKATEAFF

v_gene: TRBV2
abundance: few
j_gene: TRBJ1-2
d_gene: NA
CDR3nt: TGTGCCAGCAGTGTATCACCTTTCGGGGGGGCTAACTATGGCTACACCTTC
CDR3aa: CASSVSPFGGANYGYTF

v_gene: TRBV2
abundance: NA
j_gene: TRBJ2-6
d_gene: NA
CDR3nt: TGTGCCAGCGTTGGAGATTTCTCTGGGGCCAACGTCCTGACTTTC
CDR3aa: CASVGDFSGANVLTF

v_gene: TRBV9
abundance: NA
j_gene: TRBJ1-3
d_gene: TRBD1
CDR3nt: TGTGCCAGCAGCGCCGGGACAGCCTCTCCTTTCTCTGGAAACACCATATATTTT
CDR3aa: CASSAGTASPFSGNTIYF

v_gene: TRBV5-1
abundance: NA
j_gene: TRBJ1-1
d_gene: TRBD1
CDR3nt: TGCGCCAGTGGACAGGGGGCAAGCACTGAAGCTTTCTTT
CDR3aa: CASGQGASTEAFF

v_gene: TRBV6-6
abundance: NA
j_gene: TRBJ2-2
d_gene: NA
CDR3nt: TGTGCCAGCAGTTACTCGATCAGTTTGAACACCGGGGAGCTGTTTTTT
CDR3aa: CASSYSISLNTGELFF

v_gene: TRBV7-3
abundance: few
j_gene: TRBJ2-7
d_gene: TRBD1
CDR3nt: TGTGCCAGCAGCCCTGACAGGGGACGCGAGCAGTACTTC
CDR3aa: CASSPDRGREQYF

v_gene: TRBV19
abundance: NA
j_gene: TRBJ2-2
d_gene: TRBD2
CDR3nt: TGTGCCAGTAAAAGCTTCAGCGGGGGGCTTTACACCGGGGAGCTGTTTTTT
CDR3aa: CASKSFSGGLYTGELFF

v_gene: TRBV28
abundance: once
j_gene: TRBJ2-7
d_gene: NA
CDR3nt: TGTGCCAGCAGTTTATCGGGATACGAGCAGTACTTC
CDR3aa: CASSLSGYEQYF

v_gene: TRBV11-1
abundance: NA
j_gene: TRBJ1-3
d_gene: NA
CDR3nt: TGTGCCAGCAGCCCTGCAGGGTCCGGAAACACCATATATTTT
CDR3aa: CASSPAGSGNTIYF

v_gene: TRBV7-2
abundance: NA
j_gene: TRBJ2-5
d_gene: TRBD1
CDR3nt: TGTGCCAGCACCCCGACAGGGAACCAAGAGACCCAGTACTTC
CDR3aa: CASTPTGNQETQYF

v_gene: TRBV7-9
abundance: few
j_gene: TRBJ2-3
d_gene: NA
CDR3nt: TGTGCCAGCAGCCATATCGGGGGCAGGGGGTCAGATACGCAGTATTTT
CDR3aa: CASSHIGGRGSDTQYF

v_gene: TRBV5-6
abundance: NA
j_gene: TRBJ1-2
d_gene: TRBD1
CDR3nt: TGTGCCAGCAGCCCTCGATACAGGGGTTCCTATGGCTACACCTTC
CDR3aa: CASSPRYRGSYGYTF

v_gene: TRBV6-5
abundance: NA
j_gene: TRBJ1-6
d_gene: NA
CDR3nt: TGTGCCAGCAGTTTCTATTCACCCCTCCACTTT
CDR3aa: CASSFYSPLHF

v_gene: TRBV2
abundance: NA
j_gene: TRBJ2-7
d_gene: TRBD1
CDR3nt: TGTGCCAGCAAACGACAGGGGGCGATCGACGAGCAGTACTTC
CDR3aa: CASKRQGAIDEQYF

v_gene: TRBV7-9
abundance: NA
j_gene: TRBJ1-1
d_gene: TRBD1
CDR3nt: TGTTCCAGCAGCTTACTAAATCAGGGGGGCACTGAAGCTTTCTTT
CDR3aa: CSSSLLNQGGTEAFF

v_gene: TRBV9
abundance: NA
j_gene: TRBJ1-3
d_gene: NA
CDR3nt: TGTGCCAGCAGCGTAGGGACAGATGCAAACACCATATATTTT
CDR3aa: CASSVGTDANTIYF